These 24 T cell receptor beta chains were sequenced from one sample in a study of T-cell reconstitution after alpha-beta-depleted transplantation in children. Library preparation (for TCRbeta) was performed with unique molecular identifiers. TCRdb processed the PCR reads anew with MiXCR; each CDR3 protein has one entry. The sample lists some 300,000 distinct CDR3 sequences; roughly a tenth were seen once. This specimen was PBMCs, taken before TCRalphabeta/CD19-depleted stem cell transplant. The receptors shown here come from a boy under three years old with acute myeloid leukemia, due to receive a stem cell transplant.

This clonotype was picked up many times. The chain links TRBV12-3 or TRBV12-4 to TRBJ1-2; TRBD1 is a possible D gene (6 bases). V was pared by 5 bases and J by 9 bases, with 10 bases between. The CDR3 runs to 11 residues. Here the CDR3 DNA reads TGTGCCAGCAGTCGAGGGGGGAGCTACACCTTC. Its protein is CASSRGGSYTF.

The chain carries TRBV4-3 and TRBJ2-2, with D tentatively TRBD1 (6 bases). V lost 0 bases, J lost 5 bases, and 10 bases lay in between. CDR1 LGHNA and CDR2 YSLEER come from the germline V gene. This CDR3 region has 15 residues. CDR3 amino acids: CASSQDRGITGELFF. CDR3 bases: TGCGCCAGCAGCCAAGACAGGGGTATTACCGGGGAGCTGTTTTTT.

V and J are TRBV7-3 and TRBJ2-1, with 10 bases fitting TRBD2. V lost 10 bases to trimming and J lost 7 bases; unmatched junction nucleotides: 22. Looked up from germline, CDR1 is SGHTA and CDR2 is FQGTGA. This CDR3 is built from 18 residues. The CDR3 reads CAICPTLRTSGALNEQFF. The DNA of the CDR3 is TGTGCCATCTGTCCCACCCTACGAACTAGCGGGGCGCTTAATGAGCAGTTCTTC.

In its sample, this clonotype was seen many times. The chain employs TRBV7-9 and TRBJ1-6, with TRBD1 identical over 8 bases. V trimming: 6 bases; J trimming: 10 bases; junction bases outside the gene matches: 5. From germline, CDR1 is SEHNR and CDR2 FQNEAQ (reference sequence). The CDR3 is 13 amino acids. CDR3 residues: CASRTGGRSPLHF. Here the CDR3 DNA reads TGTGCCAGCAGAACAGGGGGTCGGTCACCCCTCCACTTT.

The J gene is TRBJ1-1, the V gene TRBV5-4; D not resolved. Germline assignment: CDR1 SGHNT and CDR2 YYREEE (reference sequence). Trimming removed 1 base from V and 5 bases from J, with 9 bases in between. This CDR3 contains 13 residues. Here the CDR3 reads CASSLRRDTEAFF. For the CDR3, the DNA is TGTGCCAGCAGCTTGCGGAGGGATACTGAAGCTTTCTTT.

As to this clonotype: Because the CDR3 is missing its conserved closing phenylalanine or tryptophan, this is likely a read error. The genes are TRBV10-3 and TRBJ2-3, with no clear D. V was trimmed by 0 bases and J by 6 bases, leaving 10 bases between them. This CDR3 spans 14 amino acids. Per germline, CDR1 ENHRY and CDR2 SYGVKD. This CDR3 is CAISESNGQDTQYY. The CDR3 DNA reads TGTGCCATCAGTGAGTCGAATGGGCAGGATACGCAGTATTAT.

In its sample, this clonotype was seen a few times. V and J are TRBV12-3 or TRBV12-4 and TRBJ2-5; TRBD1 matches at 8 bases. The ends lost 4 bases at V and 2 bases at J; junction bases unmatched: 6. The CDR3 consists of 15 residues. For the CDR3, the DNA is TGTGCCAGCAGTTGGACAGGGTGGCGGCAAGAGACCCAGTACTTC. Encoded protein: CASSWTGWRQETQYF.

This clonotype has just a few counts. The J gene is TRBJ2-7, the V gene TRBV27, with 12 bases identical to TRBD2. J was trimmed by 5 bases and V by 3 bases; bases with no gene match: 8. There are 16 residues in the CDR3. The germline CDR1 and CDR2 sequences are MNHEY and SMNVEV (reference sequence). The CDR3 region has the DNA TGTGCCAGCAGTTTTACCGGACTAGCGGGATGGAACGAGCAGTACTTC. As protein: CASSFTGLAGWNEQYF.

This chain connects TRBV19 to TRBJ2-7; 11 bases align to TRBD2. With 4 bases clipped from V and 1 base from J, the junction kept 6 bases outside the gene matches. The CDR3 runs to 16 residues. Per germline, CDR1 LNHDA and CDR2 SQIVND (reference sequence). The chain's CDR3 is CASSSGLAGGSYEQYF. The CDR3 nucleotides read TGTGCCAGTAGTAGCGGACTAGCGGGCGGGTCCTACGAGCAGTACTTC.

The chain has TRBV28 and TRBJ2-3, with 10 bases identical to TRBD1. The V gene's germline CDR1 is MDHEN and CDR2 SYDVKM. The trim removed 7 bases at V and 1 base at J, leaving 8 bases unmatched. This CDR3 is built from 16 residues. The CDR3 sequence: CASTPTGTGGTDTQYF. In DNA form, the CDR3 reads TGTGCCAGCACTCCTACTGGGACAGGGGGCACAGATACGCAGTATTTT.

In its sample, this clonotype was seen many times. V and J are TRBV5-1 and TRBJ1-1, with D unclear. This CDR3 contains 12 residues. Trimming took 4 bases from V and 6 from J, leaving 10 bases between them. In germline, CDR1 is SGHRS, CDR2 YFSETQ. CDR3 nucleotides: TGCGCCAGCAGCCAACACGGGGCTGAAGCTTTCTTT. Residues: CASSQHGAEAFF. Together with reference TRBV5-1 and TRBJ1-1, the CDR3 gives the full variable domain: KAGVTQTPRYLIKTRGQQVTLSCSPISGHRSVSWYQQTPGQGLQFLFEYFSETQRNKGNFPGRFSGRQFSNSRSEMNVSTLELGDSALYLCASSQHGAEAFFGQGTRLTVV.

There are many counts of this clonotype. CDR3 nucleotides: TGTGCCAGCAGCCGTGACAGTTACACTGAAGCTTTCTTT. The encoded protein is CASSRDSYTEAFF. V is TRBV3-1 and J is TRBJ1-1; the D gene is possibly TRBD1 (5 bases). Trimming took 4 bases from V and 3 from J, leaving 9 bases between them. The CDR3 is made up of 13 amino acids. Germline assignment: CDR1 LGHDT and CDR2 YNNKEL (reference sequence).

This clonotype was seen many times. The chain uses TRBV28 and TRBJ1-5; TRBD1 might be the D (6 bases). V was pared by 3 bases and J by 3 bases, with 12 bases between. The CDR3 extends over 15 amino acids. Germline V gene lookup returns CDR1 MDHEN and CDR2 SYDVKM. For the CDR3, the DNA is TGTGCCAGCAGTTTCCGGACAGACTACAATCAGCCCCAGCATTTT. It encodes CASSFRTDYNQPQHF.

This clonotype was seen repeatedly, ten times or more. The CDR3 spells CASSFQTSGTDTQYF. The CDR3 DNA sequence: TGCGCCAGCAGCTTTCAGACTAGCGGCACAGATACGCAGTATTTT. The J gene is TRBJ2-3, the V gene TRBV5-1; 8 bases map to TRBD2. Germline loops: CDR1 SGHRS, CDR2 YFSETQ. This CDR3 is built from 15 residues. Losses at the gene ends were 2 bases for V and 1 base for J; bases not matched to a gene: 3.

This clonotype was found many times. The chain employs TRBV12-3 or TRBV12-4 and TRBJ2-3; D is ambiguous. This CDR3 region has 15 residues. The V end was cut by 3 bases, the J end by 2 bases, with 12 bases between. CDR3 coding DNA: TGTGCCAGCAGTTTTGGTAACGGCCCCACAGATACGCAGTATTTT. The encoded protein is CASSFGNGPTDTQYF.

V and J are TRBV5-1 and TRBJ2-3, with a tentative D call TRBD2 (5 bases). V lost 4 bases and J 0 bases, leaving 9 bases between the germline ends. Germline lookup yields CDR1 SGHRS and CDR2 YFSETQ. The length of the CDR3 is 14 residues. For the CDR3, the DNA is TGCGCCAGCAGCAGCTGGACTAGCACAGATACGCAGTATTTT. It specifies CASSSWTSTDTQYF.

This clonotype was counted many times. This chain links TRBV6-5 with TRBJ2-2, with TRBD1 matching 10 bases. This CDR3 region has 16 residues. Germline V CDR1 and CDR2: MNHEY, SVGAGI. V lost 4 bases, J lost 1 base, and 3 bases stayed unmatched. The CDR3 reads CASSSRDRGNTGELFF. DNA for the CDR3: TGTGCCAGCAGTTCAAGGGACAGGGGGAACACCGGGGAGCTGTTTTTT.

The V gene is TRBV28, the J gene TRBJ2-7; D unresolved. The CDR3 runs to 12 residues. Germline CDR1 is MDHEN and CDR2 is SYDVKM. With 5 bases removed from V and 4 bases from J, the gap between germline ends came to 9 bases. The CDR3: CASSAPGYEQYF. As DNA, the CDR3 is TGTGCCAGCAGTGCCCCTGGATACGAGCAGTACTTC.

The J gene is TRBJ1-5, the V gene TRBV29-1; D remains unclear. CDR1 SQVTM and CDR2 ANQGSEA come from the germline V gene. This CDR3 is 13 amino acids long. Between the trimmed V and J ends, which lost 4 bases and 2 bases, there was a span of 9 bases. The CDR3 DNA reads as TGCAGCGTTGTTCTTACAGGCAATCAGCCCCAGCATTTT. Translated, it gives CSVVLTGNQPQHF.

This clonotype was detected ten times or more. This chain joins TRBV3-1 and TRBJ2-7, with D tentatively TRBD1 or TRBD2 (5 bases each). The germline gives CDR1 LGHDT, CDR2 YNNKEL (reference sequence). V was trimmed by 3 bases and J by 6 bases, leaving 15 bases between them. The CDR3 totals 14 residues. Written as DNA, the CDR3 is TGTGCCAGCAGCCAGGCTGGGACCCCGGGCGAGCAGTACTTC. Encoded protein: CASSQAGTPGEQYF.

This clonotype was recorded at least ten times. This chain joins TRBV9 and TRBJ2-7; 8 positions match TRBD1. V gave up 3 bases and J gave up 5 bases; unmatched junction bases: 4. This CDR3 region has 13 residues. In germline, CDR1 is SGDLS, CDR2 YYNGEE. Here the CDR3 DNA reads TGTGCCAGCAGCGATGGACAGGGAAACGAGCAGTACTTC. Translated, it gives CASSDGQGNEQYF.

This clonotype was seen repeatedly, ten times or more. This chain connects TRBV27 to TRBJ2-5; 11 bases line up with TRBD2. The CDR3 has 16 amino acids. Germline CDR1 is MNHEY and CDR2 is SMNVEV (reference sequence). V gave up 6 bases and J gave up 2 bases; unmatched junction bases: 8. CDR3 nucleotide sequence: TGTGCCAGCAGCCTACTGACTAGCGGGGTTCAAGAGACCCAGTACTTC. Its translation is CASSLLTSGVQETQYF.

This clonotype occurred many times. The chain joins TRBV7-2 to TRBJ1-2; D is unresolved. Between the trimmed V and J ends, which lost 5 bases and 5 bases, there was a span of 15 bases. This CDR3 comprises 14 residues. Germline V gene sequence: CDR1 SGHTA, CDR2 FQGNSA. The CDR3 region has the DNA TGTGCCAGCAGCCCACAAAGGGATGGATATGGCTACACCTTC. Encoded protein: CASSPQRDGYGYTF.

Ten or more counts support this clonotype. This sequence joins TRBV5-1 and TRBJ2-6, with D possibly being TRBD1 (6 bases). The V and J ends lost 4 bases and 7 bases respectively, with 18 bases between them. The germline V gene has CDR1 SGHRS and CDR2 YFSETQ. The length of the CDR3 is 16 residues. Written as DNA, the CDR3 is TGCGCCAGCAGCCCGAGGACAGCCGGAGGAGCCAACGTCCTGACTTTC. Encoded protein: CASSPRTAGGANVLTF.